What follows are 14 T cell receptor beta chains derived from one specimen sequenced in a study of cytomegalovirus exposure and HLA in healthy donors. Vbeta (60) and Jbeta (13) primers were used in the PCR. Sequencing was performed with immunoSEQ multiplex PCR; in TCRdb, only in-frame clones are kept and a portion is missing. The sample yields some 150,000 clones, roughly 72% seen once. The sequencing sample was made of PBMCs. These receptors came from a man younger than 40 in good health and CMV-seronegative.

V gene TRBV7-3 combines with J gene TRBJ1-1; 7 bases are a match to TRBD1. J lost 8 bases, V lost 4 bases, and 10 bases had no gene match. Germline CDR1 is SGHTA and CDR2 is FQGTGA. The CDR3 is 14 amino acids. The CDR3 loop reads CASSSGQASKEAFF. The CDR3 DNA reads TGTGCCAGCAGCTCCGGACAGGCGTCGAAAGAAGCTTTCTTT.

This rearrangement joins TRBV4-2 to TRBJ2-3; the match to TRBD2 covers 8 bases. The ends lost 0 bases at V and 6 bases at J; junction bases unmatched: 8. Germline CDR1 reads LGHNA; CDR2 reads YNFKEQ. The CDR3 consists of 16 residues. This chain's CDR3 is CASSQELASGQDTQYF. CDR3 in DNA: TGTGCCAGCAGCCAAGAATTGGCTAGCGGGCAGGATACGCAGTATTTT.

The V call is TRBV11-1, the J call TRBJ2-3; 8 bases are shared with TRBD1. CDR1 is SGHAT, CDR2 FQDESV, per germline (reference sequence). The CDR3 extends over 14 amino acids. J lost 2 bases, V lost 4 bases, and 2 bases had no gene match. CDR3 amino acids: CASSSTGVTDTQYF. DNA for the CDR3: TGTGCCAGCAGCTCGACAGGGGTCACAGATACGCAGTATTTT.

The CDR3 DNA reads TGTGCCAGCAGTTACCTTGCGACGGGGGGGCGAGATACGCAGTATTTT. Protein sequence: CASSYLATGGRDTQYF. The rearrangement uses TRBV6-5 and TRBJ2-3, with 8 bases that match TRBD2. V gave up 2 bases and J gave up 5 bases; unmatched junction bases: 9. The CDR3 covers 16 residues. Germline V gene lookup returns CDR1 MNHEY and CDR2 SVGAGI.

This clone was seen a single time. The chain recombines TRBV5-1 with TRBJ2-3; TRBD2 matches 9 bases. The V segment lost 0 bases and the J segment 1 base; nucleotides outside the gene matches: 6. The CDR3 extends over 17 amino acids. Germline V gives CDR1 SGHRS, CDR2 YFSETQ. Here the CDR3 DNA reads TGCGCCAGCAGCTTGGGAGGGGCGGGGGGGCGCACAGATACGCAGTATTTT. Translating gives CASSLGGAGGRTDTQYF.

V and J are TRBV4-3 and TRBJ2-5; TRBD2 matches 11 bases. The J segment lost 5 bases and the V segment lost 1 base, leaving 6 bases of the junction unmatched. The CDR3 covers 16 residues. CDR1 and CDR2 (germline): LGHNA, YSLEER. The DNA for the CDR3 is TGCGCCAGCAGCCAAGGTAGCGGGGGGGCCTTGGAGACCCAGTACTTC. It codes for CASSQGSGGALETQYF.

This rearrangement joins TRBV6-1 to TRBJ2-3, with 9 bases matching TRBD1. Germline loops: CDR1 MNHNS, CDR2 SASEGT. The CDR3 covers 13 residues. With 3 bases clipped from V and 14 bases from J, the junction kept 9 bases outside the gene matches. The DNA for the CDR3 is TGTGCCAGCAGTGATCCGAGGGACAGGGCAAGGTATTTT. Translation: CASSDPRDRARYF.

The J gene is TRBJ1-4, the V gene TRBV5-6, with 7 positions matching TRBD1. J lost 5 bases, V lost 1 base, and 5 bases had no gene match. The CDR3 sequence is 15 residues long. Germline CDR1 SGHDT, CDR2 YYEEEE. The DNA for the CDR3 is TGTGCCAGCAGCTTGAGGGGACAGTACAATGAAAAACTGTTTTTT. As protein: CASSLRGQYNEKLFF.

This clone has just a few counts. The V call is TRBV27, the J call TRBJ2-5; 9 bases fit TRBD2. Germline V gene lookup returns CDR1 MNHEY and CDR2 SMNVEV (reference sequence). This CDR3 spans 13 amino acids. The V and J ends lost 6 bases and 11 bases, in that order; junction bases with no gene match: 10. Written as DNA, the CDR3 is TGTGCCAGCAGACCCCCGGGACTAGCCTCGCAGTACTTC. This gives the protein CASRPPGLASQYF.

The chain joins TRBV6-1 to TRBJ2-3; unclear D gene. The CDR3 length is 13 residues. Trimming took 5 bases from V and 8 from J, leaving 14 bases between them. Germline CDR1 is MNHNS and CDR2 is SASEGT. CDR3 nucleotide sequence: TGTGCCAGCAGTTCTCCGGGTCGATCTACGCAGTATTTT. It encodes CASSSPGRSTQYF.

The rearrangement uses TRBV19 and TRBJ2-2; 8 bases align to TRBD1. Germline CDR1 is LNHDA and CDR2 is SQIVND (reference sequence). The trim removed 5 bases at V and 3 bases at J, leaving 5 bases unmatched. CDR3 length: 15 residues. In DNA form, the CDR3 reads TGTGCCAGTAGTCCCAGGGGGCGGGACACCGGGGAGCTGTTTTTT. It translates to CASSPRGRDTGELFF.

The chain couples TRBV7-9 to TRBJ2-1, with D possibly matching TRBD2 (5 bases). The CDR3 loop spans 15 amino acids. Trimming shortened V by 3 bases and J by 6 bases, and 15 bases separated the two germline ends. CDR1 and CDR2 (germline): SEHNR, FQNEAQ (reference sequence). CDR3 sequence: CASSFPGVEGNEQFF. The CDR3 DNA sequence: TGTGCCAGCAGCTTCCCCGGGGTTGAAGGCAATGAGCAGTTCTTC.

This clone appeared a few times. The genes are TRBV6-6 and TRBJ1-5; D gene unclear. CDR1 MNHNY and CDR2 SVGAGI come from the germline V gene (reference sequence). The CDR3 loop spans 14 amino acids. Trimming removed 7 bases at V and 0 bases at J, with 10 bases between. CDR3 in amino acids: CASMADFSNQPQHF. CDR3 in DNA: TGTGCCAGCATGGCAGACTTTAGCAATCAGCCCCAGCATTTT.

This chain links TRBV5-1 with TRBJ2-3; 11 positions match TRBD2. With V trimmed by 4 bases and J by 3 bases, 10 bases remained unmatched. CDR1 and CDR2 (germline): SGHRS, YFSETQ. The CDR3 is made up of 17 amino acids. In DNA form, the CDR3 reads TGCGCCAGCAGCGTCGGGACTAGCGGTTTGACGACAGATACGCAGTATTTT. Residues: CASSVGTSGLTTDTQYF.